One and the same sample provided the 20 T cell receptor beta chains below, sequenced in a study of blood T cells in healthy people across ages. Sample-barcoded 5' priming and a J-beta primer mix drove a second PCR of 7 to 11 cycles. One entry per CDR3 protein results from TCRdb running MiXCR on the 5' RACE reads. The sample records 600,000 to 800,000 distinct CDR3 sequences, over 20% being singletons. Material for sequencing was blood. Source of these receptors: a man between 70 and 80 years old in good health.

The chain carries TRBV7-8 and TRBJ2-5; 7 positions match TRBD2. Germline CDR1 SGHVS, CDR2 FQNEAQ. The CDR3 has 16 amino acids. J was trimmed by 1 base and V by 1 base; bases with no gene match: 6. The chain's CDR3 is CASSLVLATGQETQYF. The CDR3 DNA reads TGTGCCAGCAGCTTAGTACTAGCGACGGGCCAAGAGACCCAGTACTTC.

This clonotype was seen a handful of times. This chain joins TRBV6-6 and TRBJ2-5; perhaps TRBD1 as D (5 bases). The length of the CDR3 is 13 residues. Germline V gives CDR1 MNHNY, CDR2 SVGAGI (reference sequence). The V end lost 6 bases, the J end lost 1 base, and 9 bases lay between the germline ends. CDR3 protein: CASRMGPQETQYF. DNA for the CDR3: TGTGCCAGCAGAATGGGGCCCCAAGAGACCCAGTACTTC.

The chain is built from TRBV6-2 or TRBV6-3 and TRBJ2-7; 10 bases are a match to TRBD2. The CDR3 is made up of 16 amino acids. Germline V gene data show CDR1 as MNHEY and CDR2 as SVGEGT. V was clipped by 5 bases and J by 0 bases; unmatched bases: 7. The CDR3 protein is CASSLRTSGASYEQYF. In DNA, the CDR3 is TGTGCCAGCAGTCTCCGGACTAGCGGAGCCTCCTACGAGCAGTACTTC.

This clonotype was seen only a few times. The genes are TRBV20-1 and TRBJ2-1; 10 positions agree with TRBD2. Germline-derived CDR1 and CDR2 are DFQATT and SNEGSKA (reference sequence). V lost 3 bases, J lost 0 bases, and 5 bases stayed unmatched. The length of the CDR3 is 16 residues. CDR3 nucleotide sequence: TGCAGTGCTAGGGCTAGCGGGGGCAGCTCCTACAATGAGCAGTTCTTC. This sequence encodes CSARASGGSSYNEQFF.

This clonotype was detected only a few times. The chain carries TRBV28 and TRBJ2-7; TRBD1 aligns across 11 bases. V lost 6 bases to trimming and J lost 0 bases; unmatched junction nucleotides: 1. This CDR3 has 14 residues. Looked up from germline, CDR1 is MDHEN and CDR2 is SYDVKM. The CDR3: CASRGQGGSYEQYF. CDR3 coding DNA: TGTGCCAGCAGGGGACAGGGGGGCTCCTACGAGCAGTACTTC.

This chain uses TRBV4-1 with TRBJ1-5; unclear D gene. Germline V gives CDR1 MGHRA, CDR2 YSYEKL. This CDR3 has 14 residues. V lost 2 bases to trimming and J lost 1 base, with 6 bases between them. The CDR3 nucleotides are TGCGCCAGCAGCCAATCCGGGAGCAATCAGCCCCAGCATTTT. This sequence encodes CASSQSGSNQPQHF.

V usage is TRBV6-2 or TRBV6-3 and J usage is TRBJ2-5; D may be TRBD2 (5 bases). The J call could be wrong; TRBJ2-1 is a better fit for the DNA end. CDR1 is MNHEY, CDR2 SVGEGT, per germline. CDR3 length equals 12 residues. The CDR3 nucleotides are TGTGCCACTAGCCTTACTTCCGATGAGCAGTTCTTC. Amino acids: CATSLTSDEQFF.

As to this clonotype: Compared with germline, one end of the junction differs, possibly owing to a read error. This chain connects TRBV5-5 to TRBJ2-1; possible D gene TRBD2, 6 bases. The DNA end is a closer match to TRBJ2-7, so the J assignment may be wrong. Germline V gives CDR1 SGHKS, CDR2 YYEKEE (reference sequence). The CDR3 consists of 17 residues. The CDR3 nucleotides read TGTGTCAGCAGCTTGGATCTGGCGACGGGAGACTTCTACGAGCAGTACTTC. Translating gives CVSSLDLATGDFYEQYF.

This chain links TRBV5-1 with TRBJ2-5; possibly TRBD1 or TRBD2 for D (5 bases each). The end of the DNA fits TRBJ2-7 better, so the J call may be wrong. This CDR3 has 17 amino acids. Germline V gene lookup returns CDR1 SGHRS and CDR2 YFSETQ. CDR3: CASSLVGRDGPLYEQYF. DNA for the CDR3: TGCGCCAGCAGCTTGGTAGGACGGGACGGGCCCCTCTACGAGCAGTACTTC.

This clonotype was detected a few times. At one boundary the junction diverges from the germline segment, which might be a read error. The chain links TRBV20-1 to TRBJ1-4, with 11 bases identical to TRBD1. Germline values: CDR1 DFQATT, CDR2 SNEGSKA (reference sequence). This CDR3 has 16 residues. CDR3 sequence reads: CSARAPGQGVNERLFF. The CDR3 region has the DNA TGCAGTGCTAGAGCCCCGGGACAGGGGGTTAATGAAAGACTGTTTTTT.

This clonotype showed up just a few times. The V gene is TRBV25-1, the J gene TRBJ2-2; 7 nucleotides match TRBD1. In germline, CDR1 is MGHDK, CDR2 SYGVNS. Losses at the gene ends were 3 bases for V and 4 bases for J; bases not matched to a gene: 8. The CDR3 has 16 residues. This chain's CDR3 is CASSDLRGLGTGELFF. DNA of the CDR3: TGTGCCAGCAGTGATTTGAGGGGGCTAGGCACCGGGGAGCTGTTTTTT.

This clonotype was seen a few times. The V call is TRBV5-1, the J call TRBJ1-2, with a weak D call TRBD1 (6 bases). The CDR3 totals 15 residues. The V end lost 0 bases, the J end lost 8 bases, and 17 bases lay between the germline ends. In germline, CDR1 is SGHRS, CDR2 YFSETQ. For the CDR3, the DNA is TGCGCCAGCAGCTTGGCCTGGAGGCAGGGGTCAGGCTACACCTTC. Its translation: CASSLAWRQGSGYTF.

This clonotype was found many times. The chain joins TRBV3-1 to TRBJ2-7; 7 positions match TRBD1. This CDR3 has 15 amino acids. Trimming at V came to 6 bases and at J to 3 bases, leaving 11 bases not matched to a gene. Germline lookup yields CDR1 LGHDT and CDR2 YNNKEL (reference sequence). This CDR3 is CASSPNRGSYYEQYF. The DNA of the CDR3 is TGTGCCAGCAGTCCGAACAGGGGATCATACTACGAGCAGTACTTC.

This chain uses TRBV3-1 with TRBJ1-1, with 7 bases matching TRBD1. From germline, CDR1 is LGHDT and CDR2 YNNKEL (reference sequence). The CDR3 loop spans 14 amino acids. V shed 5 bases and J 5 bases; nucleotides not matched to a gene: 8. CDR3 nucleotides: TGTGCCAGCAGCTACGTGGGGACAGAAACTGAAGCTTTCTTT. Translating it yields CASSYVGTETEAFF.

This clonotype was seen more than once but under ten times. CDR3 DNA sequence: TGTGCCAGCAGTGAACGGACAGGGCAAGCTTTCTTT. Protein sequence: CASSERTGQAFF. V gene TRBV6-1 combines with J gene TRBJ1-1; TRBD1 matches at 8 bases. CDR3 size: 12 residues. Germline trimming cut 2 bases from V and 9 bases from J; bases unmatched to any gene: 2. CDR1 is MNHNS, CDR2 SASEGT, per germline.

The rearrangement joins TRBV5-6 to TRBJ2-5; 10 bases agree with TRBD2. The CDR3 runs to 19 residues. Trimming removed 4 bases from V and 2 bases from J; junction bases left unmatched: 17. CDR1 and CDR2 from the germline V gene are SGHDT and YYEEEE. The CDR3 loop reads CASSPFDPGLARGQETQYF. For the CDR3, the DNA is TGTGCCAGCAGCCCCTTCGATCCGGGACTAGCGAGGGGGCAAGAGACCCAGTACTTC. The whole variable domain, filled in from reference TRBV5-6 and TRBJ2-5, reads DAGVTQSPTHLIKTRGQQVTLRCSPKSGHDTVSWYQQALGQGPQFIFQYYEEEERQRGNFPDRFSGHQFPNYSSELNVNALLLGDSALYLCASSPFDPGLARGQETQYFGPGTRLLVL.

The chain is built from TRBV7-9 and TRBJ2-4, with TRBD2 identical over 9 bases. This CDR3 spans 17 amino acids. CDR1 is SEHNR, CDR2 FQNEAQ, per germline (reference sequence). Trimming at V came to 5 bases and at J to 0 bases, leaving 8 bases not matched to a gene. In DNA form, the CDR3 reads TGTGCCAGCAGCGTGGGGACTAGCTTAATAGCCAAAAACATTCAGTACTTC. This translates into CASSVGTSLIAKNIQYF.

There are a few counts of this clonotype. The rearrangement joins TRBV6-5 to TRBJ2-4, with D perhaps given as TRBD1 or TRBD2 (5 bases each). V gave up 6 bases and J gave up 6 bases, with 18 bases separating them. Germline lookup yields CDR1 MNHEY and CDR2 SVGAGI. There are 15 residues in the CDR3. Here the CDR3 DNA reads TGTGCCAGCAGCCGGCTTGAGGGGACCTCAAACATTCAGTACTTC. Amino acid sequence: CASSRLEGTSNIQYF.

The CDR3 DNA reads as TGCAGCGTTGCCCAGACCAATGAGCAGTTCTTC. Translating it yields CSVAQTNEQFF. The chain joins TRBV29-1 to TRBJ2-1; D not certain. Germline V lookup: CDR1 SQVTM, CDR2 ANQGSEA. Trimming took off 4 bases at V and 6 bases at J, with 7 bases between the two ends. The CDR3 loop spans 11 amino acids.

The table lists this clonotype with a few counts. CDR3: CASSDIGGINEQFF. The CDR3 bases are TGTGCCAGCAGTGATATAGGGGGTATCAATGAGCAGTTCTTC. The rearrangement links TRBV6-1 to TRBJ2-1, with a weak D call TRBD1 (6 bases). This CDR3 has 14 residues. V was clipped by 3 bases and J by 6 bases, with 12 bases between them. Germline V gene lookup returns CDR1 MNHNS and CDR2 SASEGT.